This TCR beta chain derives from a study of T cells in Graves' hyperthyroidism and ophthalmopathy. Overall study results and limits: In the analysis, a 13 V-J model separated ophthalmopathy from stable hyperthyroidism.

As to this clonotype: Its specificity is unknown.

There were TCR beta CDR3 regions amplified from RNA transcripts. The HTBI primer set drove a first-round RT-PCR of the TCR CDR3. TCRdb re-called the multiplex PCR reads with MiXCR, one entry per CDR3 protein. The table records fewer than 400,000 distinct CDR3 sequences, around a quarter of them present only once. The CDR3 has 14 residues. In germline, CDR1 is SNHLY, CDR2 FYNNEI. J was trimmed by 5 bases and V by 10 bases; bases with no gene match: 8. The study enrolled patients aged 18 to 65 with newly diagnosed hyperthyroidism of under 2 months' duration. Uncontrolled infection, other autoimmune disease, pregnancy or lactation excluded patients. PBMCs were derived from approximately 10 ml fresh peripheral blood.

The genes are TRBV2 and TRBJ2-7; 13 bases agree with TRBD2. The sample consisted of blood. This receptor was obtained from a man between 45 and 60 years old with Graves' hyperthyroidism. CDR3 amino acids: CANRWTSGRNEQYF. For the CDR3, the DNA is TGTGCCAACAGGTGGACTAGCGGGAGAAACGAGCAGTACTTC.